The 17 T cell receptor beta chains in this list originate from one sample, sequenced in a study of shared clonotypes between healthy human individuals (dated by TCRdb to the early 2020s). The library was built by means of the immunoSEQ multiplex PCR assay. This immuneACCESS table, as held by TCRdb, lists in-frame sequences with V and J called but not all clones. Of the missing ones, under half trace to an unresolved V gene in checked studies; the others have no known cause. The sample has around 2.3 million clones on record, around 95% of them singletons. The top ten clonotypes cover approximately 0.13% of the sample. The sample consisted of naive CD4+ T cells sorted from blood. According to the study, the label for this sample's cell subset or site signals: CD45RA+ positively selected. All receptors derive from a man aged 18 to 35 in good health.

This clone was picked up one time. The chain couples TRBV28 to TRBJ1-1, with D possibly being TRBD1 (5 bases). This CDR3 contains 14 residues. Looked up from germline, CDR1 is MDHEN and CDR2 is SYDVKM. V lost 7 bases, J lost 1 base, and 13 bases lay in between. Written as DNA, the CDR3 is TGTGCCAGCATCAACCCAGGACAGAACACTGAAGCTTTCTTT. Amino acid sequence: CASINPGQNTEAFF.

The chain is built from TRBV6-5 and TRBJ2-3; D is unclear. V lost 5 bases to trimming and J lost 5 bases, with 8 bases between them. Germline loops: CDR1 MNHEY, CDR2 SVGAGI. The CDR3 covers 12 residues. CDR3 sequence: CASSAGLDTQYF. CDR3 nucleotides: TGTGCCAGCAGTGCTGGCCTAGATACGCAGTATTTT.

This chain links TRBV28 with TRBJ2-7, with 9 bases fitting TRBD1. The junction had 11 bases not matched to a gene; V was cut back by 5 bases and J by 6 bases. The CDR3 consists of 15 residues. Germline V gives CDR1 MDHEN, CDR2 SYDVKM. In DNA form, the CDR3 reads TGTGCCAGCAGTCTGATCCCGGGACAGGGAAGCGAGCAGTACTTC. Encoded protein: CASSLIPGQGSEQYF.

The CDR3 loop reads CASSYATSNEQYF. CDR3 DNA: TGTGCCAGCAGTTATGCGACTAGTAACGAGCAGTACTTC. The J gene is TRBJ2-7, the V gene TRBV6-5; D might be TRBD2 (6 bases). V was clipped by 3 bases and J by 5 bases, with 11 bases between them. Germline assignment: CDR1 MNHEY and CDR2 SVGAGI. This CDR3 is 13 amino acids long.

This clone was found once. J is TRBJ1-1 and V is TRBV13; the D is unclear. The CDR3 covers 13 residues. The germline V and J ends were trimmed by 5 bases and 0 bases, with 7 bases remaining between them. CDR1 is PRHDT and CDR2 is FYEKMQ in the germline V gene (reference sequence). CDR3 in amino acids: CASSLRMNTEAFF. In nucleotides, the CDR3 is TGTGCCAGCAGCCTCAGAATGAACACTGAAGCTTTCTTT.

The chain has TRBV9 and TRBJ2-7, with D tentatively TRBD2 (5 bases). This CDR3 region has 15 residues. Germline V gene sequence: CDR1 SGDLS, CDR2 YYNGEE. The ends were cut back, 3 bases at V and 2 bases at J, with 15 bases in the middle. This CDR3 reads CASSASSGATYEQYF. DNA of the CDR3: TGTGCCAGCAGCGCTAGCTCGGGTGCGACCTACGAGCAGTACTTC.

The V and J genes are TRBV30 and TRBJ1-2; no reliable D call. From germline, CDR1 is GTSNPN and CDR2 SVGIG (reference sequence). V was shortened by 4 bases and J by 5 bases, with 17 bases between the two germline ends. The CDR3 consists of 14 residues. The CDR3 coding sequence is TGTGCCTGGACCCCCAGGACGGTGCATTATGGCTACACCTTC. Translated, it gives CAWTPRTVHYGYTF.

The V and J genes are TRBV18 and TRBJ2-1; perhaps D is TRBD1 or TRBD2 (5 bases each). The V gene lost 1 base and the J gene lost 7 bases, with 14 bases spanning the gap. CDR3 length equals 15 residues. CDR1 and CDR2 (germline): KGHSH, LQKENI. CDR3 region: CASSPQGPSCNEQFF. The CDR3 nucleotides read TGTGCCAGCTCACCACAGGGACCCAGCTGTAATGAGCAGTTCTTC.

The chain couples TRBV27 to TRBJ2-1; TRBD2 matches 8 bases. The CDR3 runs to 16 residues. Trimming took 6 bases from V and 4 from J; bases not matched to a gene: 11. Germline V CDR1 and CDR2: MNHEY, SMNVEV (reference sequence). The CDR3 reads CASSVSGALSYNEQFF. CDR3 bases: TGTGCCAGCAGCGTTAGCGGGGCGCTCTCTTACAATGAGCAGTTCTTC.

V gene TRBV6-1 combines with J gene TRBJ1-1, with D uncertain. Germline CDR1 MNHNS, CDR2 SASEGT. Trimming cost V 5 bases and J 3 bases, with 7 bases left between them. The CDR3 covers 12 residues. Here the CDR3 reads CASSRVYTEAFF. In DNA form, the CDR3 reads TGTGCCAGCAGTCGGGTTTACACTGAAGCTTTCTTT.

The gene calls are TRBV11-2 and TRBJ2-3, with TRBD1 matching 7 bases. Unmatched junction bases numbered 9, after V lost 4 bases and J lost 5 bases. There are 15 residues in the CDR3. Germline CDR1 reads SGHAT; CDR2 reads FQNNGV. The CDR3 loop reads CASSSYPDRIDTQYF. In nucleotides, the CDR3 is TGTGCCAGCAGCTCCTACCCGGACAGGATAGATACGCAGTATTTT.

The V call is TRBV6-5, the J call TRBJ2-4; 7 positions agree with TRBD2. The CDR3 loop spans 14 amino acids. The germline V gene has CDR1 MNHEY and CDR2 SVGAGI. With 8 bases clipped from V and 0 bases from J, the junction kept 4 bases outside the gene matches. In DNA form, the CDR3 reads TGTGCCAGCTGGGCGGGGGTAGCCAAAAACATTCAGTACTTC. Its protein is CASWAGVAKNIQYF.

The CDR3 DNA reads TGTGCCAGTAGTATCGGGACAGGACGGAAGGGCTACACCTTC. It encodes CASSIGTGRKGYTF. V is TRBV19 and J is TRBJ1-2; TRBD1 matches 8 bases. Trimming removed 3 bases from V and 8 bases from J; junction bases left unmatched: 8. The CDR3 sequence is 14 residues long. CDR1 is LNHDA and CDR2 is SQIVND in the germline V gene (reference sequence). Variable domain in full (rest from reference TRBV19 and TRBJ1-2): DGGITQSPKYLFRKEGQNVTLSCEQNLNHDAMYWYRQDPGQGLRLIYYSQIVNDFQKGDIAEGYSVSREKKESFPLTVTSAQKNPTAFYLCASSIGTGRKGYTFGSGTRLTVV.

The chain joins TRBV5-6 to TRBJ2-2, with TRBD2 as a possible D gene (6 bases). The CDR3 is 13 amino acids. Germline V gene lookup returns CDR1 SGHDT and CDR2 YYEEEE. V was pared by 3 bases and J by 5 bases, with 8 bases between. CDR3 residues: CASSWGTTGELFF. The CDR3, as DNA: TGTGCCAGCAGCTGGGGGACTACCGGGGAGCTGTTTTTT.

V and J are TRBV5-1 and TRBJ1-1; 9 nucleotides match TRBD1. The CDR3 covers 16 residues. J lost 5 bases, V lost 2 bases, and 10 bases had no gene match. Looked up from germline, CDR1 is SGHRS and CDR2 is YFSETQ. The DNA of the CDR3 is TGCGCCAGCAGCTTACTTCAACAGGGGGCTGGTACTGAAGCTTTCTTT. Translated: CASSLLQQGAGTEAFF.

The V and J genes are TRBV7-9 and TRBJ2-7; 9 bases are shared with TRBD1. The CDR3 totals 14 residues. Germline loops: CDR1 SEHNR, CDR2 FQNEAQ (reference sequence). Trimming took 3 bases from V and 4 from J; bases not matched to a gene: 4. CDR3 in DNA: TGTGCCAGCAGCTTCACCGGGACAGGGTACGAGCAGTACTTC. Translation: CASSFTGTGYEQYF.

V usage is TRBV12-2 and J usage is TRBJ1-6; the listed D gene, TRBD1, was not tested against the DNA. TRBV12-2 is termed a pseudogene. The length of the CDR3 is 18 residues. The CDR3: CASRLCEKGAIDNLPLHF. CDR3 DNA: TGTGCAAGTCGCTTATGTGAGAAGGGGGCGATCGATAATTTACCCCTCCACTTT.